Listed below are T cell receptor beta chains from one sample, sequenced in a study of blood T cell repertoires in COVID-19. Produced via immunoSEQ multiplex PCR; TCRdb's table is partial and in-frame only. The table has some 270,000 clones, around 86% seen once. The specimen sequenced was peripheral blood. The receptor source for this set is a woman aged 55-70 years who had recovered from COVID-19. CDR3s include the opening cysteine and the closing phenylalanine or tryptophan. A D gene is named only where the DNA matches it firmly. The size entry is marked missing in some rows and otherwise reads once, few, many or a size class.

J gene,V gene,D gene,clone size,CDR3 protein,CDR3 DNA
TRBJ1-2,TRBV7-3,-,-,CASSPGGTGNYGYTF,TGTGCCAGCAGCCCCGGGGGGACGGGAAACTATGGCTACACCTTC
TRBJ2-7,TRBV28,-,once,CASNTGNYEQYF,TGTGCCAGCAACACAGGGAACTACGAGCAGTACTTC
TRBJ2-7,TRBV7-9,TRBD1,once,CASSLTGVEQYF,TGTGCCAGCAGCTTGACAGGGGTTGAGCAGTACTTC
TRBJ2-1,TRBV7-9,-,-,CASSLTEDNEQFF,TGTGCCAGCAGCTTAACTGAGGACAATGAGCAGTTCTTC
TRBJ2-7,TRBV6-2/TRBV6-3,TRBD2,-,CASSYSNGLAGASESEQYF,TGTGCCAGCAGTTACTCGAATGGACTAGCGGGGGCCTCGGAGTCCGAGCAGTACTTC
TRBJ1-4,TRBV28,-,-,CASSGQGLVSNEKLFF,TGTGCCAGCAGTGGCCAGGGGCTAGTGTCTAATGAAAAACTGTTTTTT
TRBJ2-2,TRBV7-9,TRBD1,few,CASSQGAIGELFF,TGTGCCAGCAGCCAGGGGGCGATCGGGGAGCTGTTTTTT
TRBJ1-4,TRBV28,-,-,CASNPGALGNEKLFF,TGTGCCAGCAACCCAGGTGCACTAGGAAATGAAAAACTGTTTTTT
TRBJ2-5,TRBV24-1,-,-,CATSGAGQETQYF,TGTGCCACCAGTGGTGCGGGACAAGAGACCCAGTACTTC
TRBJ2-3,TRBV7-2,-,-,CASSAPAGRDSTDTQYF,TGTGCCAGCAGCGCTCCCGCCGGGCGGGACAGCACAGATACGCAGTATTTT
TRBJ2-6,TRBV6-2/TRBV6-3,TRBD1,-,CASSYLRDRGLGANVLTF,TGTGCCAGCAGTTACCTCCGGGACAGGGGGCTCGGGGCCAACGTCCTGACTTTC
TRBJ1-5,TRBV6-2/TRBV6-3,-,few,CASSYSFRGNQPQHF,TGTGCCAGCAGTTACTCTTTCCGGGGCAATCAGCCCCAGCATTTT
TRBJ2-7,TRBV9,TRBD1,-,CASSAPGQGVKASYEQYF,TGTGCCAGCAGCGCTCCGGGACAGGGGGTGAAGGCCTCCTACGAGCAGTACTTC
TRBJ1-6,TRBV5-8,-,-,CASSLVRQGLSPLHF,TGTGCCAGCAGCTTGGTGCGGCAGGGGCTTTCACCCCTCCACTTT
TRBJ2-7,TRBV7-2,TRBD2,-,CASSLGGSGSSYEQYF,TGTGCCAGCAGCTTGGGAGGTAGCGGGAGCTCCTACGAGCAGTACTTC
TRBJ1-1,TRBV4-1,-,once,CASSPSRGARTEAFF,TGCGCCAGCAGCCCTTCCCGGGGGGCGCGGACTGAAGCTTTCTTT
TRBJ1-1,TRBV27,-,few,CASSPGVGDTEAFF,TGTGCCAGCAGTCCCGGAGTAGGTGACACTGAAGCTTTCTTT
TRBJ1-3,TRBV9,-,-,CASSVGRGNTIYF,TGTGCCAGCAGCGTAGGTCGGGGAAACACCATATATTTT
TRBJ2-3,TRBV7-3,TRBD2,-,CASSPNPGLVADTQYF,TGTGCCAGCAGCCCCAACCCGGGACTAGTTGCAGATACGCAGTATTTT
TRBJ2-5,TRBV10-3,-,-,CAIQGSLQETQYF,TGTGCCATCCAGGGCAGCCTCCAAGAGACCCAGTACTTC
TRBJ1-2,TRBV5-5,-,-,CASSRNPDGGSSYGYTF,TGTGCCAGCAGCCGAAATCCCGACGGGGGTTCTAGCTATGGCTACACCTTC
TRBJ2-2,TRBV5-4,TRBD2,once,CASQPQSGGNTGELFF,TGTGCCAGCCAACCCCAAAGCGGGGGGAACACCGGGGAGCTGTTTTTT
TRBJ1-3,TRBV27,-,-,CASSFTGLGNTIYF,TGTGCCAGCAGTTTCACAGGGTTGGGAAACACCATATATTTT
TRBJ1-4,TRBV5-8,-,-,CASSLQVNEKLFF,TGTGCCAGCAGCTTACAAGTTAATGAAAAACTGTTTTTT
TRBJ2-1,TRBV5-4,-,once,CASSLMLGDNEQFF,TGTGCCAGCAGCTTGATGCTCGGAGACAATGAGCAGTTCTTC
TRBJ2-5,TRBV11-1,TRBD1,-,CASSSQGQAQETQYF,TGTGCCAGCAGCTCCCAAGGACAGGCCCAAGAGACCCAGTACTTC
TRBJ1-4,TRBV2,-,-,CASKKQGLMGEKLFF,TGTGCCAGCAAAAAACAGGGTCTAATGGGTGAAAAACTGTTTTTT
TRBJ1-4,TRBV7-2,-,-,CASSLALGSQGELFF,TGTGCCAGCAGCTTAGCGCTCGGGAGCCAAGGAGAACTGTTTTTT
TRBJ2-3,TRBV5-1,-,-,CASNIARGTDTQYF,TGCGCCAGCAACATAGCGCGGGGAACAGATACGCAGTATTTT
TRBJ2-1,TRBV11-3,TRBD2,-,CASSPGTSNEQFF,TGTGCCAGCAGTCCAGGGACTAGCAATGAGCAGTTCTTC
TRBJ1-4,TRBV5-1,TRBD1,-,CASSSGTDNEKLFF,TGCGCCAGCAGCTCCGGGACAGATAATGAAAAACTGTTTTTT
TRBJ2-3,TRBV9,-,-,CASSADAGSSTDTQYF,TGTGCCAGCAGCGCTGACGCGGGGAGTAGCACAGATACGCAGTATTTT
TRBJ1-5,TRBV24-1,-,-,CATSLGGVGRDQPQHF,TGTGCCACCAGCCTCGGCGGGGTAGGGAGGGATCAGCCCCAGCATTTT
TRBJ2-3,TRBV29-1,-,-,CSVAHREGFTDTQYF,TGCAGCGTTGCTCACAGGGAGGGTTTCACAGATACGCAGTATTTT
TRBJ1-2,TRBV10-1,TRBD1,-,CASRKHQGAGYGYTF,TGCGCCAGCAGAAAACACCAGGGGGCTGGGTATGGCTACACCTTC
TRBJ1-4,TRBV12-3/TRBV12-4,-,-,CASSLYQGEKLFF,TGTGCCAGCAGTTTATATCAGGGAGAAAAACTGTTTTTT
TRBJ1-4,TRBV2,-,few,CASQTQVEGKLFF,TGTGCCAGTCAGACACAAGTCGAGGGAAAACTGTTTTTT
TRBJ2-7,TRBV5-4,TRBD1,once,CASSLTTGQGYEQYF,TGTGCCAGCAGCTTGACCACGGGACAGGGGTACGAGCAGTACTTC
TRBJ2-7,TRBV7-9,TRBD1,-,CASSTGTGGYEQYF,TGTGCCAGCAGTACCGGGACAGGGGGCTACGAGCAGTACTTC
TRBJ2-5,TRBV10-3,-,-,CAISESVLPETQYF,TGTGCCATCAGTGAGTCGGTCCTACCCGAGACCCAGTACTTC
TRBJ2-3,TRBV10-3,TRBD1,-,CAISFGTASLEDQYF,TGTGCCATCAGCTTCGGGACAGCATCCCTCGAGGATCAGTATTTT
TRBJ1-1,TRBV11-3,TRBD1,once,CASSSGQGAYTEAFF,TGTGCCAGCAGCTCCGGACAGGGGGCGTACACTGAAGCTTTCTTT
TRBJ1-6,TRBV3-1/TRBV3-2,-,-,CASSQATGNNSPLHF,TGTGCCAGCAGCCAAGCTACAGGGAATAATTCACCCCTCCACTTT
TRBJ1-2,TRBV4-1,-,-,CASSQALLLGGDYGYTF,TGCGCCAGCAGCCAAGCGCTCCTCCTTGGAGGGGACTATGGCTACACCTTC
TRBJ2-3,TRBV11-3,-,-,CASSFHGTDTQYF,TGTGCCAGCAGCTTTCACGGGACAGATACGCAGTATTTT
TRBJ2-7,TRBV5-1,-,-,CASSLEGDNYEQYF,TGCGCCAGCAGCTTGGAAGGGGACAACTACGAGCAGTACTTC
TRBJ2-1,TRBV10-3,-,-,CAISENRGEAYNEQFF,TGTGCCATCAGTGAAAATCGAGGGGAGGCGTACAATGAGCAGTTCTTC